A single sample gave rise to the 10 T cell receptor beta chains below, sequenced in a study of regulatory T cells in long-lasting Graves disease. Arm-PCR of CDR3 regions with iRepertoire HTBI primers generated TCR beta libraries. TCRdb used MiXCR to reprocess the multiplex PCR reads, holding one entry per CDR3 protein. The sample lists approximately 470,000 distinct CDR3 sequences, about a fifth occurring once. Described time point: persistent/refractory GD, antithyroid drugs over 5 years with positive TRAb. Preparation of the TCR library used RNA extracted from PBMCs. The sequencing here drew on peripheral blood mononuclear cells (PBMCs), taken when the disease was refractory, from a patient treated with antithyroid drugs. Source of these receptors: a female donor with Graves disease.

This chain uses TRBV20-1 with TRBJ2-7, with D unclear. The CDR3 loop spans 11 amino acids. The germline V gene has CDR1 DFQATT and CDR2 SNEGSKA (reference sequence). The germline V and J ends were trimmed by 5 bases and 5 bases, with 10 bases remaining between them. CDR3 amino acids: CSAEQVDEQYF. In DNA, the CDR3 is TGCAGTGCTGAGCAGGTGGACGAGCAGTACTTC.

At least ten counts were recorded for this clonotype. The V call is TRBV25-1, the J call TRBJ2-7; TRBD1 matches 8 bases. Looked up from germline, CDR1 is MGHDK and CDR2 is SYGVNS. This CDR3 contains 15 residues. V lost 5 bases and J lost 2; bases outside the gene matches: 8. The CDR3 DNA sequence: TGTGCCAGCAGTTCGACAGGGGAAGCAGCCTACGAGCAGTACTTC. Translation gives CASSSTGEAAYEQYF.

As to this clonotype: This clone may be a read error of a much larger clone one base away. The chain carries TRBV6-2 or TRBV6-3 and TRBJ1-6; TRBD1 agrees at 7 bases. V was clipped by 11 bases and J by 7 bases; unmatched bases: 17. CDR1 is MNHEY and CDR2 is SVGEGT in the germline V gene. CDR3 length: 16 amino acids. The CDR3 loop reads CACTDDRAVENSPLHF. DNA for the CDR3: TGTGCCTGCACAGATGACAGGGCCGTAGAGAATTCACCCCTCCACTTT.

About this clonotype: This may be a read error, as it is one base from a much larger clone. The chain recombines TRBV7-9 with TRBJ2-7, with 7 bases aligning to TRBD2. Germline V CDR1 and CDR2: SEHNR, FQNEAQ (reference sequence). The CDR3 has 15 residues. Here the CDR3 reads CASGLMVGGPNEQYF. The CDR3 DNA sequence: TGTGCCAGCGGCTTAATGGTGGGAGGGCCGAACGAGCAGTACTTC.

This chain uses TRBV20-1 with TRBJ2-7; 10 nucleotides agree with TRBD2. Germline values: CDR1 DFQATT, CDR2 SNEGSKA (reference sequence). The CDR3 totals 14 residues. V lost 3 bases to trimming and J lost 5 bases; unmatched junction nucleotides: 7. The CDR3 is CSARAGTSVHEQYF. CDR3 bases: TGCAGTGCTAGGGCCGGGACTAGCGTCCACGAGCAGTACTTC.

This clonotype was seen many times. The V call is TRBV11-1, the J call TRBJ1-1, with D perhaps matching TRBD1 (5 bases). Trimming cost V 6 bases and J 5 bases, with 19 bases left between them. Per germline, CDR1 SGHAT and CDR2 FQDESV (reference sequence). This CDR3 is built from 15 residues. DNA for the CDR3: TGTGCCAGCAGACCCCTACTGGGACTGTCAACTGAAGCTTTCTTT. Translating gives CASRPLLGLSTEAFF.

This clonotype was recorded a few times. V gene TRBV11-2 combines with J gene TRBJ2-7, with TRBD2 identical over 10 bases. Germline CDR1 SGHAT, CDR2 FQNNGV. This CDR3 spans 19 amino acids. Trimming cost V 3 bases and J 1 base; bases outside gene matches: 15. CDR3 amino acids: CASSFGRGLAGVRSYEQYF. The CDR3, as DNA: TGTGCCAGCAGCTTCGGTCGGGGCCTAGCGGGAGTACGGTCCTACGAGCAGTACTTC.

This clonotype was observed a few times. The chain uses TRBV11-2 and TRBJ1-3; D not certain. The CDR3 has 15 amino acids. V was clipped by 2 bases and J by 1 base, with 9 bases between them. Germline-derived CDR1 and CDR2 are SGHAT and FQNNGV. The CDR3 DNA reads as TGTGCCAGCAGCTTAAATTTACAATCTGGAAACACCATATATTTT. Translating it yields CASSLNLQSGNTIYF.

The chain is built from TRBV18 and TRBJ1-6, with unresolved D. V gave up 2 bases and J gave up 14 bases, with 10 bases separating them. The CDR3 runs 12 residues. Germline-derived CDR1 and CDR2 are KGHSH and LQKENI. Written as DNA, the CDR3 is TGTGCCAGCTCACCAATTGCTGGGGCCCTCCACTTT. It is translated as CASSPIAGALHF. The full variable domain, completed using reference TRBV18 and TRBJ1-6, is NAGVMQNPRHLVRRRGQEARLRCSPMKGHSHVYWYRQLPEEGLKFMVYLQKENIIDESGMPKERFSAEFPKEGPSILRIQQVVRGDSAAYFCASSPIAGALHFGNGTRLTVT.

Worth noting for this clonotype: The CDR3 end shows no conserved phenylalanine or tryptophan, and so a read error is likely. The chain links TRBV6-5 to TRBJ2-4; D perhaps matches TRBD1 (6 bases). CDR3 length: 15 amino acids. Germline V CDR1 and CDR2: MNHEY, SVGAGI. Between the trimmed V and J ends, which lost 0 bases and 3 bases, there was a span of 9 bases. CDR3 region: CASSYSKGGKNIQYL. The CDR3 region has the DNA TGTGCCAGCAGTTACTCGAAAGGGGGCAAAAACATTCAGTACCTC.